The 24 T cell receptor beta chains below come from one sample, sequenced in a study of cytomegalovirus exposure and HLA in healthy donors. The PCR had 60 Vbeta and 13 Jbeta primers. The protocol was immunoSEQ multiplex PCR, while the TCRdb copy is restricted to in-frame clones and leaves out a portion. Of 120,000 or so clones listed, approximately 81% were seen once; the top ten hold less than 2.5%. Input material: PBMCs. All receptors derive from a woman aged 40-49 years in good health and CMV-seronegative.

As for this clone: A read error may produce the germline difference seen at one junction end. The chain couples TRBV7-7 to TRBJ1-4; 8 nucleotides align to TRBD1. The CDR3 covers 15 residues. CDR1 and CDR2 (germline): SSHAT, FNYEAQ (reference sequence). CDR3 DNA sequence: TGTGCTAGCAGCTTCGACGACAGGGGAGGCGAAAAACTGTTTTTT. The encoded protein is CASSFDDRGGEKLFF.

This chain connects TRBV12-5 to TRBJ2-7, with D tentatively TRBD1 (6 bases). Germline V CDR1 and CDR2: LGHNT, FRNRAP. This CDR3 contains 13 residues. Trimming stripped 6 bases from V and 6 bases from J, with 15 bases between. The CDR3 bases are TGTGCTAGTGGCCGCCGGGACATCGGCGAGCAGTACTTC. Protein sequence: CASGRRDIGEQYF.

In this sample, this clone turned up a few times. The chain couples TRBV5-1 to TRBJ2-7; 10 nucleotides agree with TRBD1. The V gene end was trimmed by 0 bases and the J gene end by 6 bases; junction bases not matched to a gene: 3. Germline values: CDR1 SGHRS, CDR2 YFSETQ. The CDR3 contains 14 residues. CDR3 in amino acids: CASSLAWTGGEQYF. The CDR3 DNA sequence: TGCGCCAGCAGCTTGGCCTGGACAGGGGGCGAGCAGTACTTC. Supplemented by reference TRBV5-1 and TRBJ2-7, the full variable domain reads KAGVTQTPRYLIKTRGQQVTLSCSPISGHRSVSWYQQTPGQGLQFLFEYFSETQRNKGNFPGRFSGRQFSNSRSEMNVSTLELGDSALYLCASSLAWTGGEQYFGPGTRLTVT.

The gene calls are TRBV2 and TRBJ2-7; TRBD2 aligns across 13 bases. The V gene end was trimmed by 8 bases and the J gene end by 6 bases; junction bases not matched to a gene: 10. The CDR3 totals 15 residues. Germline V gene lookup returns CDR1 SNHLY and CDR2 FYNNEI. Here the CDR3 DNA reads TGTGCCAGCGTAGAGACTAGCGGGAGGTCGTCCGAGCAGTACTTC. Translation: CASVETSGRSSEQYF. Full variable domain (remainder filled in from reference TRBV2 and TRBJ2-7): EPEVTQTPSHQVTQMGQEVILRCVPISNHLYFYWYRQILGQKVEFLVSFYNNEISEKSEIFDDQFSVERPDGSNFTLKIRSTKLEDSAMYFCASVETSGRSSEQYFGPGTRLTVT.

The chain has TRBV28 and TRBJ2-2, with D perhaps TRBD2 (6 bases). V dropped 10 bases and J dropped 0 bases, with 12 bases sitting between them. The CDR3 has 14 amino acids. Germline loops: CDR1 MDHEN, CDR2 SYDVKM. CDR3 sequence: CATAGPTNTGELFF. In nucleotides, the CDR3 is TGTGCCACGGCGGGACCCACGAACACCGGGGAGCTGTTTTTT. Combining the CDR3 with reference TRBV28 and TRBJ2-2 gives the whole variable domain DVKVTQSSRYLVKRTGEKVFLECVQDMDHENMFWYRQDPGLGLRLIYFSYDVKMKEKGDIPEGYSVSREKKERFSLILESASTNQTSMYLCATAGPTNTGELFFGEGSRLTVL.

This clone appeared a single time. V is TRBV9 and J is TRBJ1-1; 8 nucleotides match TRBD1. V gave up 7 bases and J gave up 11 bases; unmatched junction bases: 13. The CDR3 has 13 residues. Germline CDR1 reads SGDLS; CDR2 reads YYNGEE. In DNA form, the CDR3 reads TGTGCCAGCTCGGGGCAGGGGGCGTGGGTGGCTTTCTTT. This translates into CASSGQGAWVAFF.

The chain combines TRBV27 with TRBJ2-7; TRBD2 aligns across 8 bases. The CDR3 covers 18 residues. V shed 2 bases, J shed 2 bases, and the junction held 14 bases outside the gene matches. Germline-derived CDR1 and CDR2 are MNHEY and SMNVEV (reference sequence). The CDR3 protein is CASSLIGSTSGLTYEQYF. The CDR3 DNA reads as TGTGCCAGCAGTTTAATTGGGAGCACTAGCGGTCTGACCTACGAGCAGTACTTC.

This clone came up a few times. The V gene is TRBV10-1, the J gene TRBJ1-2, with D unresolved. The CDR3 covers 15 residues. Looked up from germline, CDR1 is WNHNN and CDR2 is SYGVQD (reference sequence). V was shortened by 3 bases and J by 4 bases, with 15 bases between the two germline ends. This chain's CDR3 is CASSDHPEGVYGYTF. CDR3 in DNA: TGCGCCAGCAGTGATCACCCTGAGGGAGTCTATGGCTACACCTTC.

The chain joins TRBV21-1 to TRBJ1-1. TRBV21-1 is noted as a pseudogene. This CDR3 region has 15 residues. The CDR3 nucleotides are TGTGCCAGCAGCAAAGATGGGGGAGGGGGCACTGAAGCTTTCTTT. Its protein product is CASSKDGGGGTEAFF.

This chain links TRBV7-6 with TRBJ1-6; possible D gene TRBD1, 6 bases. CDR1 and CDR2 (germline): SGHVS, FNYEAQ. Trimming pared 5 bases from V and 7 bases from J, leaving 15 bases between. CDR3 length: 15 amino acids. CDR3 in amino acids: CASSQGQRPNSPLHF. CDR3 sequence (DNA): TGTGCCAGCAGCCAAGGACAGCGCCCAAATTCACCCCTCCACTTT.

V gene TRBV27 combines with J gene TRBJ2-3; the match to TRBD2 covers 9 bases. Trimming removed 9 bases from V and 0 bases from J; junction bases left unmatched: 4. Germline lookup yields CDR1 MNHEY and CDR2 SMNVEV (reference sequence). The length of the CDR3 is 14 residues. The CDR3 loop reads CASRAGGSTDTQYF. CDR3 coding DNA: TGTGCCAGTAGAGCGGGGGGTAGCACAGATACGCAGTATTTT.

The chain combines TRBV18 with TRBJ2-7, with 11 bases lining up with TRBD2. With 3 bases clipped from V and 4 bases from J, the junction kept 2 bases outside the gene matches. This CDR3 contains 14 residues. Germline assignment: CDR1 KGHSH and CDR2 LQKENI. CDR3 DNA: TGTGCCAGCTCACCCAGGACTAGCGGGTACGAGCAGTACTTC. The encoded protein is CASSPRTSGYEQYF.

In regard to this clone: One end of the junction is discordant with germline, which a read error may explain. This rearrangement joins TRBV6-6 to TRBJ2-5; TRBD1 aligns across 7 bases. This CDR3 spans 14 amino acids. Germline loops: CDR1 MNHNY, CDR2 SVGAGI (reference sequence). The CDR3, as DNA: TGTGCCAGCAGTTACGCCGGGACAGCCCTCGCCGAGGACTTC. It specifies CASSYAGTALAEDF.

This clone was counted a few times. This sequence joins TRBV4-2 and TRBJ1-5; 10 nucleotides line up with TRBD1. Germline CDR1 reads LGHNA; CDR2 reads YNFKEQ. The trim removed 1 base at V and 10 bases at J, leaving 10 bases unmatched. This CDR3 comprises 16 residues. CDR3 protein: CASSQGSWDRGSPQHF. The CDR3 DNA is TGTGCCAGCAGCCAAGGGAGTTGGGACAGGGGAAGCCCCCAGCATTTT.

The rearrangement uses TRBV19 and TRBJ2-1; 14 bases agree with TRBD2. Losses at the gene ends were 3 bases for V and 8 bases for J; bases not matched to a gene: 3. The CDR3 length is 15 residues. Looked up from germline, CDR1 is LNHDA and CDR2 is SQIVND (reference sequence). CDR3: CASSMGTSGSYEQFF. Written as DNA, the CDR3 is TGTGCCAGTAGTATGGGGACTAGCGGGAGCTATGAGCAGTTCTTC.

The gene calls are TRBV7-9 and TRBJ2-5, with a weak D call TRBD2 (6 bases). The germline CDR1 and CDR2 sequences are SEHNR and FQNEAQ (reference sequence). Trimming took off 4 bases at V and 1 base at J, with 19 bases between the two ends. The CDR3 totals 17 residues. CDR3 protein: CASSSITGSLIQETQYF. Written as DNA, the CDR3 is TGTGCCAGCAGCTCGATAACCGGGAGCCTAATCCAAGAGACCCAGTACTTC.

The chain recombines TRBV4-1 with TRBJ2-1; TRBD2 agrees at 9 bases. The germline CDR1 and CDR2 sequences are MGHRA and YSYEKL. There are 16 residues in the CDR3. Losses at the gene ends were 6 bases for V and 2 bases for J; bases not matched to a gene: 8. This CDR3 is CASSREAGGTYNEQFF. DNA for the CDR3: TGCGCCAGCAGTCGTGAGGCGGGGGGGACCTACAATGAGCAGTTCTTC.

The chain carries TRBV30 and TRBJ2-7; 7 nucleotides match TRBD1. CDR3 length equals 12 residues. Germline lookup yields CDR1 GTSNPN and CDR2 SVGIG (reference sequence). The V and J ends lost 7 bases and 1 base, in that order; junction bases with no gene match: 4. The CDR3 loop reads CASGTASYEQYF. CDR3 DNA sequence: TGTGCCTCCGGGACAGCATCCTACGAGCAGTACTTC.

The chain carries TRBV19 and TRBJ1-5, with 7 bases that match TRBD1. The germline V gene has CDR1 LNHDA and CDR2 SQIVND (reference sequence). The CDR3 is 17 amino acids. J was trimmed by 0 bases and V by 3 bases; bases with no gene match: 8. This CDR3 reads CASSITGTASSNQPQHF. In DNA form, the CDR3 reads TGTGCCAGTAGTATTACCGGGACAGCCTCTAGCAATCAGCCCCAGCATTTT.

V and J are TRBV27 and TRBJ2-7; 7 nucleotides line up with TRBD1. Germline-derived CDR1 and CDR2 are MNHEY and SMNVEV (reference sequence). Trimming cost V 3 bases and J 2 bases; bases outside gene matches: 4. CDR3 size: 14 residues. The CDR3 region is CASSLTGWAYEQYF. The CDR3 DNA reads TGTGCCAGCAGTTTGACAGGGTGGGCCTACGAGCAGTACTTC.

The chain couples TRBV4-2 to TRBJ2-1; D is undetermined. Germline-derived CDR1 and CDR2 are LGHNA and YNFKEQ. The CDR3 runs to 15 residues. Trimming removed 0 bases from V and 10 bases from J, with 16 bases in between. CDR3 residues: CASSQDGRRGTEQFF. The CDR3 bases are TGTGCCAGCAGCCAAGATGGTAGGAGAGGCACCGAGCAGTTCTTC.

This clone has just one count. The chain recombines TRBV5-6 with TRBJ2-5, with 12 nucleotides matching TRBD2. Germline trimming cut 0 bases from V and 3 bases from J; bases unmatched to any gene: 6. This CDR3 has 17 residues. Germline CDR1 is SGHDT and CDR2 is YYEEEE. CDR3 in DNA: TGTGCCAGCAGCTTGGATGTCGCTAGCGGGGGGGAAGAGACCCAGTACTTC. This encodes CASSLDVASGGEETQYF.

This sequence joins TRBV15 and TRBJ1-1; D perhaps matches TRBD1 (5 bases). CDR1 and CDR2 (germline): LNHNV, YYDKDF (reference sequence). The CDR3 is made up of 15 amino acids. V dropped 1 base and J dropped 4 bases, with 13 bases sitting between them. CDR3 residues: CATSRAGPGVTEAFF. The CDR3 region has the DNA TGTGCCACCAGCAGAGCGGGTCCGGGGGTCACTGAAGCTTTCTTT.

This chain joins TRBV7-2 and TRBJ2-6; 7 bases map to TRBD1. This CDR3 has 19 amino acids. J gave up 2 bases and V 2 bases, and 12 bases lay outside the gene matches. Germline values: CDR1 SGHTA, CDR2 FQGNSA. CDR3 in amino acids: CASSLPPRRGLPGANVLTF. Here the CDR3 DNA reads TGTGCCAGCAGCTTACCTCCCCGTAGGGGGCTTCCTGGGGCCAACGTCCTGACTTTC.